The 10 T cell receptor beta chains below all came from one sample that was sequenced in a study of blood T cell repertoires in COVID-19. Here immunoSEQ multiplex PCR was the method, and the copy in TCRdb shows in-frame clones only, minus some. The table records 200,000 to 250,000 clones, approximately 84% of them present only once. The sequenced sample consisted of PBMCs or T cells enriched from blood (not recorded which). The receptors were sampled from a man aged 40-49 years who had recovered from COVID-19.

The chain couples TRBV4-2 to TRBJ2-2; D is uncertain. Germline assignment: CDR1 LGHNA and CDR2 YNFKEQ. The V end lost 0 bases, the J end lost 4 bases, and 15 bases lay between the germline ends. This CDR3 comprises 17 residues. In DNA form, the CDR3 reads TGTGCCAGCAGCCAAGATGCCAGGAAGGAACTCACCGGGGAGCTGTTTTTT. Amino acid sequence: CASSQDARKELTGELFF.

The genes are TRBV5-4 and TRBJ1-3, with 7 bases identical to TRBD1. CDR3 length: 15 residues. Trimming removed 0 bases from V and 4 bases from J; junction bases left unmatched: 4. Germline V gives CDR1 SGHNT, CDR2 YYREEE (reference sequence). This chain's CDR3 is CASSLATGKGNTIYF. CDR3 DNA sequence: TGTGCCAGCAGCTTGGCGACAGGGAAGGGAAACACCATATATTTT.

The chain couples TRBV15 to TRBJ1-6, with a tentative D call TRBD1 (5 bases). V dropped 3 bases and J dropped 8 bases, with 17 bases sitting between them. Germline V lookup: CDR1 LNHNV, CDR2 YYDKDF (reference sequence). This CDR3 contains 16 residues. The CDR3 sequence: CATSSMSRGYYSPLHF. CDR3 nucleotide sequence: TGTGCCACCAGCAGCATGTCGCGGGGGTACTATTCACCCCTCCACTTT.

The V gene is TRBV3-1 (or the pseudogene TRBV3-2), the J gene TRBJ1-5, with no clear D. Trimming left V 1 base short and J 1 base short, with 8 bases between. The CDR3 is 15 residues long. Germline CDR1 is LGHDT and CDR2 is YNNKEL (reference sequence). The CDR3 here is CASSQGRQSNQPQHF. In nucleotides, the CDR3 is TGTGCCAGCAGCCAAGGGCGGCAGAGCAATCAGCCCCAGCATTTT.

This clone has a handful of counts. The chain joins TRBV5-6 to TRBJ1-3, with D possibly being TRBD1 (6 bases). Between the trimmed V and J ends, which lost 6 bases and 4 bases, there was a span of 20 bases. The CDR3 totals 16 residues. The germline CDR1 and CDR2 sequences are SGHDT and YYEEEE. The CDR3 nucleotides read TGTGCCAGCACCCGGCGGGGGCCTGGGACCGGAAACACCATATATTTT. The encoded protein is CASTRRGPGTGNTIYF. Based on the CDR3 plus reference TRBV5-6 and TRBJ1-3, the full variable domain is DAGVTQSPTHLIKTRGQQVTLRCSPKSGHDTVSWYQQALGQGPQFIFQYYEEEERQRGNFPDRFSGHQFPNYSSELNVNALLLGDSALYLCASTRRGPGTGNTIYFGEGSWLTVV.

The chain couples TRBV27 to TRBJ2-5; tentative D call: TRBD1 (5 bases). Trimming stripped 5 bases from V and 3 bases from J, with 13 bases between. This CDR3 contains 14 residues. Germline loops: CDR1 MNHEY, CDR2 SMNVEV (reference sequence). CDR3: CASSRSVGEETQYF. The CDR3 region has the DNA TGTGCCAGCAGTAGGTCGGTAGGGGAAGAGACCCAGTACTTC.

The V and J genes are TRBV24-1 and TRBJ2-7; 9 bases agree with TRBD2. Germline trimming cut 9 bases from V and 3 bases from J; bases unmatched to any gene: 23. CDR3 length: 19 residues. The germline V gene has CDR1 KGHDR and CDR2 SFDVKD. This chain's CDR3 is CATECPHGREGGCFYEQYF. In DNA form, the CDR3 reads TGTGCCACCGAATGCCCCCATGGGCGGGAGGGAGGCTGTTTCTACGAGCAGTACTTC.

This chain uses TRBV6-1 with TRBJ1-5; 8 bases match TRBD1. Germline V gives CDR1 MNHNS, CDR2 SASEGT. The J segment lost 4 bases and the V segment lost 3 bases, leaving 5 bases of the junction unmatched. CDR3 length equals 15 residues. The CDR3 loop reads CASSDTNRGNQPQHF. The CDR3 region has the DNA TGTGCCAGCAGTGACACTAACAGGGGGAATCAGCCCCAGCATTTT.

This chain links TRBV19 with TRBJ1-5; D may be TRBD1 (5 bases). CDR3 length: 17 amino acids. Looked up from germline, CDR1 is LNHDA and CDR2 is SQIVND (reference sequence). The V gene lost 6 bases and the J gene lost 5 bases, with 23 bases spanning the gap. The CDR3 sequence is CASSSRLKTVEDQPQHF. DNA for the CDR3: TGTGCCAGTAGCTCCCGCTTAAAGACAGTAGAAGATCAGCCCCAGCATTTT.

The CDR3: CASSLVGRVWETQYF. The CDR3 DNA sequence: TGTGCCAGCAGCTTAGTGGGCAGGGTATGGGAGACCCAGTACTTC. This rearrangement joins TRBV11-3 to TRBJ2-5, with D tentatively TRBD1 (5 bases). V was trimmed by 1 base and J by 5 bases, leaving 14 bases between them. Germline CDR1 reads SGHNT; CDR2 reads YENEEA. The CDR3 consists of 15 residues.